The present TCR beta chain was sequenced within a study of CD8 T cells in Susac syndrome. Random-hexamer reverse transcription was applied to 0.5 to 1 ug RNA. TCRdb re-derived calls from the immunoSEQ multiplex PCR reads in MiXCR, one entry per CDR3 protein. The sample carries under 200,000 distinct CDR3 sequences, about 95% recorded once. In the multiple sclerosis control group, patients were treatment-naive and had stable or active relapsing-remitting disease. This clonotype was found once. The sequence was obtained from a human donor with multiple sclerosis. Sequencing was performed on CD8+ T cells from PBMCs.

In DNA, the CDR3 is TGTGCCAGCAGTATCAGGGCCACCTACAATGAGCAGTTCTTC. Translated, it gives CASSIRATYNEQFF. The chain links TRBV27 to TRBJ2-1; tentative D call: TRBD1 (5 bases). The CDR3 runs to 14 residues. CDR1 and CDR2 from the germline V gene are MNHEY and SMNVEV (reference sequence). V lost 5 bases, J lost 2 bases, and 10 bases lay in between.